This TCR beta chain is from a study of T-cell memory formation after mild COVID-19. Study-level results: Certain responding clones were present in pre-infection memory, suggesting participation of cross-reactive memory.

The CDR3 spans 14 residues. The germline CDR1 and CDR2 sequences are LGHDT and YNNKEL (reference sequence). Trimming shortened V by 0 bases and J by 12 bases, and 15 bases separated the two germline ends. From 5'RACE with constant-segment primers came TCR alpha and TCR beta cDNA libraries that carried sample barcodes and UMIs. TCRdb re-derived calls from the 5' RACE reads in MiXCR, one entry per CDR3 protein. The repertoire consists of 170,000 or so distinct CDR3 sequences, with roughly 30% occurring once and the leading ten covering around 13%. This clonotype was seen only a few times. What it binds is not known.

The sequence derives from an adult woman who had mild COVID-19 (a few samples of this study predate the infection). Cell type and time point are not known. The chain recombines TRBV3-1 with TRBJ2-1, with D possibly TRBD2 on 7 matching bases. Sequencing was done on a sample of PBMCs or a T cell subset sorted from them (not recorded which). CDR3 nucleotide sequence: TGTGCCAGCAGCCAAGATCCGGGGGGCGGGAGGCAGTTCTTC. Residues: CASSQDPGGGRQFF.